These 8 T cell receptor beta chains were all obtained from the same sample, sequenced in a study of blood T cell repertoires in COVID-19. TCRdb keeps only in-frame clones here, not all; method: immunoSEQ multiplex PCR. In the table there are 70,000 or so clones, about 90% of which are singletons. Source material: peripheral blood. Receptor source: a human donor in a cohort sampled during active COVID-19.

The CDR3 nucleotides are TGTGCCAGCAGCTTCTCGACAGGGGAGGGCACTGAAGCTTTCTTT. The encoded protein is CASSFSTGEGTEAFF. The chain carries TRBV11-2 and TRBJ1-1; 8 nucleotides match TRBD1. Trimming at V came to 3 bases and at J to 4 bases, leaving 7 bases not matched to a gene. The CDR3 length is 15 residues. Germline V gene data show CDR1 as SGHAT and CDR2 as FQNNGV.

The chain employs TRBV6-1 and TRBJ2-7; the match to TRBD2 covers 8 bases. Germline V gives CDR1 MNHNS, CDR2 SASEGT. The ends lost 0 bases at V and 2 bases at J; junction bases unmatched: 3. The length of the CDR3 is 15 residues. The CDR3 loop reads CASSEAWRGAYEQYF. The CDR3 DNA reads TGTGCCAGCAGTGAAGCTTGGCGGGGGGCCTACGAGCAGTACTTC.

The chain is built from TRBV11-2 and TRBJ1-1, with TRBD1 as a possible D gene (6 bases). The CDR3 runs 18 residues. Germline V CDR1 and CDR2: SGHAT, FQNNGV. V was pared by 3 bases and J by 1 base, with 21 bases between. The CDR3: CASSLWAGASKKNTEAFF. The DNA of the CDR3 is TGTGCCAGCAGCTTGTGGGCAGGGGCGTCAAAGAAGAACACTGAAGCTTTCTTT.

The V gene is TRBV2, the J gene TRBJ1-4; D gene ambiguous. CDR1 SNHLY and CDR2 FYNNEI come from the germline V gene. The CDR3 runs 14 residues. The V end lost 5 bases, the J end lost 3 bases, and 10 bases lay between the germline ends. The CDR3 DNA sequence: TGTGCCAGCAGTAAGCCAGGCGCTAATGAAAAACTGTTTTTT. Its translation is CASSKPGANEKLFF.

This clone has just one count. The chain recombines TRBV9 with TRBJ2-7; 8 positions agree with TRBD1. This CDR3 contains 15 residues. V dropped 4 bases and J dropped 5; count of bases not matched to a gene: 11. Per germline, CDR1 SGDLS and CDR2 YYNGEE. The CDR3 nucleotides read TGTGCCAGCAGCCCCCGGGACAGGTGGGTTAACGAGCAGTACTTC. This sequence encodes CASSPRDRWVNEQYF.

V gene TRBV18 combines with J gene TRBJ2-7; D might be TRBD2 (6 bases). Trimming cost V 3 bases and J 3 bases, with 9 bases left between them. Germline CDR1 is KGHSH and CDR2 is LQKENI. The CDR3 extends over 13 amino acids. The CDR3 loop is CASSPGSLYEQYF. The CDR3 coding sequence is TGTGCCAGCTCACCCGGGAGCCTCTACGAGCAGTACTTC.

This clone was seen once. This sequence joins TRBV13 and TRBJ1-2; D is possibly TRBD1 (6 bases). Germline CDR1 reads PRHDT; CDR2 reads FYEKMQ (reference sequence). This CDR3 has 14 amino acids. The V end was cut by 0 bases, the J end by 6 bases, with 11 bases between. CDR3 nucleotides: TGTGCCAGCAGCTTAGGACAGGGAATAGATGGCTACACCTTC. Translating gives CASSLGQGIDGYTF.

The chain carries TRBV11-2 and TRBJ1-4; no reliable D call. There are 16 residues in the CDR3. V dropped 2 bases and J dropped 0 bases, with 10 bases sitting between them. CDR1 and CDR2 from the germline V gene are SGHAT and FQNNGV. CDR3 DNA sequence: TGTGCCAGCAGCTTATCGAGGTTTGCAACTAATGAAAAACTGTTTTTT. Translation gives CASSLSRFATNEKLFF. The whole variable domain, remainder taken from reference TRBV11-2 and TRBJ1-4, is EAGVAQSPRYKIIEKRQSVAFWCNPISGHATLYWYQQILGQGPKLLIQFQNNGVVDDSQLPKDRFSAERLKGVDSTLKIQPAKLEDSAVYLCASSLSRFATNEKLFFGSGTQLSVL.